This T cell receptor beta chain appears in the sequencing data of a study of blood T cell repertoires in COVID-19. Across the whole study: T cells, B-cell-depleted T cells, or PBMCs supplied cDNA or gDNA.

Produced via immunoSEQ multiplex PCR; TCRdb's table is partial and in-frame only. The data show hundreds of thousands of clones, about 87% seen once. The CDR3 covers 19 residues. Germline V gene data show CDR1 as SGHRS and CDR2 as YFSETQ. Unmatched junction bases numbered 15, after V lost 0 bases and J lost 5 bases. The TCR sequence derives from a woman between 50 and 59 years old with COVID-19, enrolled during active disease. The specimen was peripheral blood. This chain links TRBV5-1 with TRBJ2-1, with 9 nucleotides matching TRBD2. In DNA form, the CDR3 reads TGCGCCAGCAGCTTGGCGGCGGGAGGGCCGAGTACCGCTAACAATGAGCAGTTCTTC. Its protein product is CASSLAAGGPSTANNEQFF.